Below, 20 T cell receptor beta chains from the same sample are listed, as sequenced in a study of blood T cell repertoires in COVID-19. Profiling relied on immunoSEQ multiplex PCR, and the TCRdb table lists in-frame clones only, not all of them. The table has about 49,000 clones, around 86% seen once. Sequences were obtained from peripheral blood. The source of these receptors is a man in his forties with active COVID-19.

The rearrangement links TRBV2 to TRBJ2-5; 10 bases agree with TRBD2. CDR1 SNHLY and CDR2 FYNNEI come from the germline V gene. The CDR3 contains 17 residues. The trim removed 6 bases at V and 5 bases at J, leaving 15 bases unmatched. Here the CDR3 reads CASSPPSSGSFWETQYF. CDR3 DNA sequence: TGTGCCAGCAGCCCCCCGTCTAGCGGGAGTTTTTGGGAGACCCAGTACTTC. Looking up the rest from reference TRBV2 and TRBJ2-5 gives the full variable domain: EPEVTQTPSHQVTQMGQEVILRCVPISNHLYFYWYRQILGQKVEFLVSFYNNEISEKSEIFDDQFSVERPDGSNFTLKIRSTKLEDSAMYFCASSPPSSGSFWETQYFGPGTRLLVL.

As DNA, the CDR3 is TGTGCCACCCTTTCTCAGGACACCTACAATGAGCAGTTCTTC. It is translated as CATLSQDTYNEQFF. The chain couples TRBV28 to TRBJ2-1; D is possibly TRBD1 (5 bases). Between the trimmed V and J ends, which lost 10 bases and 2 bases, there was a span of 15 bases. The CDR3 has 14 amino acids. Germline loops: CDR1 MDHEN, CDR2 SYDVKM.

The chain couples TRBV5-1 to TRBJ2-5, with 8 nucleotides matching TRBD1. The CDR3 is 15 amino acids. With V trimmed by 4 bases and J by 1 base, 6 bases remained unmatched. The germline gives CDR1 SGHRS, CDR2 YFSETQ. CDR3 protein: CASSRGQGGQETQYF. In DNA, the CDR3 is TGCGCCAGCAGCCGCGGACAGGGAGGCCAAGAGACCCAGTACTTC.

A single count supports this clone. This rearrangement joins TRBV11-2 to TRBJ2-3; TRBD2 agrees at 13 bases. With V trimmed by 7 bases and J by 4 bases, 8 bases remained unmatched. Germline-derived CDR1 and CDR2 are SGHAT and FQNNGV. The CDR3 has 16 residues. The chain's CDR3 is CASTRTSGSVADTQYF. The CDR3 coding sequence is TGTGCCAGCACAAGGACTAGCGGGAGTGTCGCAGATACGCAGTATTTT.

The rearrangement links TRBV12-3 or TRBV12-4 to TRBJ1-1; TRBD1 might be the D (5 bases). The CDR3 consists of 12 residues. Trimming cost V 4 bases and J 11 bases, with 14 bases left between them. For the CDR3, the DNA is TGTGCCAGCAGTTCCTGGGACTTGGAGGCTTTCTTT. It codes for CASSSWDLEAFF.

This sequence joins TRBV5-1 and TRBJ1-1; the match to TRBD1 covers 12 bases. CDR3 length: 13 amino acids. Germline values: CDR1 SGHRS, CDR2 YFSETQ. Trimming cost V 4 bases and J 8 bases; bases outside gene matches: 3. CDR3 loop: CASSRGQGAEAFF. CDR3 bases: TGCGCCAGCAGCAGGGGACAGGGGGCGGAAGCTTTCTTT.

The V call is TRBV28, the J call TRBJ1-1; TRBD1 might be the D (6 bases). The CDR3 consists of 16 residues. In germline, CDR1 is MDHEN, CDR2 SYDVKM. The ends were cut back, 3 bases at V and 5 bases at J, with 19 bases in the middle. In DNA, the CDR3 is TGTGCCAGCAGTTTGTTAATAGGGACAAGAAAGACTGAAGCTTTCTTT. Amino acids: CASSLLIGTRKTEAFF.

This chain uses TRBV7-9 with TRBJ1-1, with D hard to call. This CDR3 spans 15 amino acids. Germline V gene lookup returns CDR1 SEHNR and CDR2 FQNEAQ (reference sequence). The V and J ends lost 4 bases and 2 bases respectively, with 14 bases between them. CDR3 DNA: TGTGCCAGCAGCTCCGTAGGTGAGGAAAACACTGAAGCTTTCTTT. It specifies CASSSVGEENTEAFF.

The gene calls are TRBV10-1 and TRBJ2-7, with 8 bases lining up with TRBD1. This CDR3 contains 16 residues. Looked up from germline, CDR1 is WNHNN and CDR2 is SYGVQD (reference sequence). V lost 2 bases to trimming and J lost 6 bases; unmatched junction nucleotides: 12. Here the CDR3 DNA reads TGCGCCAGCAGTGAGCGACAGGGGAGCCAACTACGCGAGCAGTACTTC. This gives the protein CASSERQGSQLREQYF.

This clone was counted once. The gene calls are TRBV6-6 and TRBJ2-1, with a weak D call TRBD2 (5 bases). The V gene's germline CDR1 is MNHNY and CDR2 SVGAGI (reference sequence). The CDR3 is made up of 13 amino acids. The germline V and J ends were trimmed by 6 bases and 8 bases, with 14 bases remaining between them. The chain's CDR3 is CASSPPGSDEQFF. As DNA, the CDR3 is TGTGCCAGCAGCCCGCCCGGTAGCGATGAGCAGTTCTTC.

This chain connects TRBV6-5 to TRBJ2-6; D is perhaps TRBD1 (6 bases). The CDR3 is made up of 16 amino acids. CDR1 and CDR2 from the germline V gene are MNHEY and SVGAGI. The ends were cut back, 4 bases at V and 4 bases at J, with 14 bases in the middle. The CDR3 region has the DNA TGTGCCAGCAGTTCCTCTCACAGGGTGGGGGCCAACGTCCTGACTTTC. This encodes CASSSSHRVGANVLTF.

This clone was seen more than once but under ten times. Lacking the conserved final phenylalanine or tryptophan, this CDR3 likely reflects a read error. The DNA is left out, because the CDR3 cannot be placed on it with certainty; the CDR3 is given as TCRdb lists it. This rearrangement joins TRBV5-6 to TRBJ2-7; TRBD1, as called in the table, went unchecked against the DNA. Germline CDR1 reads SGHDT; CDR2 reads YYEEEE. Ends included, the CDR3 has 12 residues. The CDR3 here is CASSLAGTGHLI.

The chain combines TRBV7-8 with TRBJ2-4, with a weak D call TRBD2 (5 bases). The CDR3 length is 13 residues. V was trimmed by 3 bases and J by 5 bases, leaving 8 bases between them. Germline CDR1 is SGHVS and CDR2 is FQNEAQ. The CDR3 region has the DNA TGTGCCAGCAGCTTCACTAGAGAAAACATTCAGTACTTC. It codes for CASSFTRENIQYF. Filled out from reference TRBV7-8 and TRBJ2-4, the complete variable domain reads GAGVSQSPRYKVAKRGQDVALRCDPISGHVSLFWYQQALGQGPEFLTYFQNEAQLDKSGLPSDRFFAERPEGSVSTLKIQRTQQEDSAVYLCASSFTRENIQYFGAGTRLSVL.

This clone is deemed medium-sized (0.01 to 0.1%). This chain connects TRBV9 to TRBJ1-2; D is possibly TRBD1 (5 bases). CDR1 SGDLS and CDR2 YYNGEE come from the germline V gene. The CDR3 is made up of 14 amino acids. V shed 0 bases and J shed 4 bases, with 10 bases lying between them. The CDR3 sequence is CASSVEGQSYGYTF. CDR3 nucleotide sequence: TGTGCCAGCAGCGTAGAGGGGCAGAGCTATGGCTACACCTTC.

V is TRBV29-1 and J is TRBJ2-2; a weak D match, TRBD2 (5 bases). Germline CDR1 is SQVTM and CDR2 is ANQGSEA. V lost 3 bases to trimming and J lost 8 bases, with 13 bases between them. The CDR3 length is 13 residues. The CDR3 protein is CSVDGIGGGELFF. The CDR3, as DNA: TGCAGCGTTGACGGGATCGGCGGTGGGGAGCTGTTTTTT.

The chain couples TRBV10-3 to TRBJ2-1; D possibly corresponds to TRBD2 (5 bases). There are 15 residues in the CDR3. Germline lookup yields CDR1 ENHRY and CDR2 SYGVKD. The V and J ends lost 11 bases and 2 bases respectively, with 19 bases between them. The CDR3 protein is CASRAGHLPYNEQFF. The CDR3 DNA sequence: TGTGCCTCACGGGCGGGCCATCTCCCCTACAATGAGCAGTTCTTC.

This clone has only one observation. The chain recombines TRBV6-4 with TRBJ2-1; 10 bases are a match to TRBD2. The CDR3 sequence is 17 residues long. CDR1 is MRHNA and CDR2 is SNTAGT in the germline V gene. With 3 bases clipped from V and 9 bases from J, the junction kept 14 bases outside the gene matches. The CDR3: CASSESSGSVLYGEQFF. CDR3 sequence (DNA): TGTGCCAGCAGTGAGTCTAGCGGGAGCGTATTGTACGGTGAGCAGTTCTTC.

In nucleotides, the CDR3 is TGTGCCAGCAGCTCCCTCGGAGAGACCCAGTACTTC. Protein sequence: CASSSLGETQYF. The rearrangement uses TRBV7-9 and TRBJ2-5; no reliable D call. The CDR3 is 12 residues long. Trimming cost V 4 bases and J 4 bases, with 7 bases left between them. CDR1 and CDR2 (germline): SEHNR, FQNEAQ (reference sequence).

This CDR3 reads CASSLRQGYTGELFF. In nucleotides, the CDR3 is TGTGCCAGCAGCTTAAGACAGGGCTACACCGGGGAGCTGTTTTTT. V gene TRBV11-3 combines with J gene TRBJ2-2, with 7 bases that match TRBD1. The CDR3 totals 15 residues. The junction had 3 bases not matched to a gene; V was cut back by 2 bases and J by 3 bases. Germline loops: CDR1 SGHNT, CDR2 YENEEA.

The rearrangement uses TRBV5-4 and TRBJ2-1, with 8 bases aligning to TRBD1. V shed 6 bases and J 8 bases; nucleotides not matched to a gene: 13. The CDR3 is 15 residues long. The germline CDR1 and CDR2 sequences are SGHNT and YYREEE (reference sequence). The CDR3 sequence: CASKPDRDLIDEQFF. For the CDR3, the DNA is TGTGCCAGCAAGCCGGACAGGGACCTTATAGATGAGCAGTTCTTC.